The 32 T cell receptor beta chains below all came from one sample that was sequenced in a study of T cell repertoires in cytomegalovirus infection. TCRdb itself ran the reads through MiXCR, one entry per CDR3 protein. The sample has approximately 180,000 distinct CDR3 sequences; about 15% are singletons. The source material was CD8+ T cells from PBMCs. The source of these receptors is a human donor in good health (CMV status not recorded). Some clones in this sample may be carry-over from other donors' samples.

The CDR3 region has the DNA TGCAGCGTTGAAGGCAGAAAAGGCGGCTACACCTTC. Translating it yields CSVEGRKGGYTF. V gene TRBV29-1 combines with J gene TRBJ1-2; D remains unclear. Germline values: CDR1 SQVTM, CDR2 ANQGSEA. The CDR3 length is 12 residues. Trimming removed 1 base from V and 8 bases from J, with 11 bases in between.

The V call is TRBV4-2, the J call TRBJ2-7, with 7 bases fitting TRBD1. The CDR3 is 15 residues long. V trimming: 2 bases; J trimming: 2 bases; junction bases outside the gene matches: 6. CDR1 LGHNA and CDR2 YNFKEQ come from the germline V gene. CDR3: CASSQYRDSPYEQYF. The CDR3 nucleotides read TGTGCCAGCAGCCAATACCGGGACAGCCCCTACGAGCAGTACTTC.

A few counts support this clonotype. The chain combines TRBV19 with TRBJ1-2; 10 bases are a match to TRBD1. The CDR3 runs to 17 residues. Trimming at V came to 1 base and at J to 3 bases, leaving 8 bases not matched to a gene. Germline-derived CDR1 and CDR2 are LNHDA and SQIVND (reference sequence). The CDR3 here is CASSIGTGGLSDYGYTF. The CDR3, as DNA: TGTGCCAGTAGTATAGGGACAGGGGGTTTGTCGGACTATGGCTACACCTTC.

The chain joins TRBV6-2 or TRBV6-3 to TRBJ2-7; 13 bases line up with TRBD2. CDR3 size: 18 residues. Looked up from germline, CDR1 is MNHEY and CDR2 is SVGEGT. After removal of 1 base from V and 2 bases from J, the junction contained 8 bases not matched to a gene. CDR3 residues: CASSYFPGTSGDPYEQYF. The CDR3 bases are TGTGCCAGCAGTTACTTTCCCGGGACTAGCGGGGACCCCTACGAGCAGTACTTC.

There are a few counts of this clonotype. This chain joins TRBV6-5 and TRBJ2-5, with D maybe TRBD1 (9 bases). Trimming left V 4 bases short and J 3 bases short, with 15 bases between. Germline V gives CDR1 MNHEY, CDR2 SVGAGI. The CDR3 totals 15 residues. In DNA, the CDR3 is TGTGCCAGCAGTTTGACAGGGGGACTAGAAGAGACCCAGTACTTC. Translation: CASSLTGGLEETQYF.

The chain is built from TRBV7-9 and TRBJ1-2; D unresolved. Germline V gives CDR1 SEHNR, CDR2 FQNEAQ (reference sequence). The CDR3 totals 12 residues. Trimming took off 4 bases at V and 5 bases at J, with 8 bases between the two ends. CDR3 loop: CASSSDVYGYTF. CDR3 coding DNA: TGTGCCAGCAGCTCGGACGTTTATGGCTACACCTTC.

Only a few counts were recorded for this clonotype. This chain connects TRBV29-1 to TRBJ1-4, with TRBD1 as a possible D gene (5 bases). Germline assignment: CDR1 SQVTM and CDR2 ANQGSEA. The ends were cut back, 5 bases at V and 2 bases at J, with 9 bases in the middle. The CDR3 has 13 amino acids. This CDR3 is CSVLRGTNEKLFF. CDR3 DNA: TGCAGCGTTTTAAGGGGCACTAATGAAAAACTGTTTTTT. Variable domain in full (rest from reference TRBV29-1 and TRBJ1-4): SAVISQKPSRDICQRGTSLTIQCQVDSQVTMMFWYRQQPGQSLTLIATANQGSEATYESGFVIDKFPISRPNLTFSTLTVSNMSPEDSSIYLCSVLRGTNEKLFFGSGTQLSVL.

The rearrangement uses TRBV7-9 and TRBJ2-4, with a possible D match to TRBD1 (6 bases). Trimming cost V 2 bases and J 0 bases, with 11 bases left between them. From germline, CDR1 is SEHNR and CDR2 FQNEAQ (reference sequence). The CDR3 is 16 amino acids. This CDR3 is CASSLTGQLAKNIQYF. The CDR3 DNA reads TGTGCCAGCAGCTTAACAGGACAGTTAGCCAAAAACATTCAGTACTTC.

Remarks on this clonotype: Mismatch with germline at one junction end may stem from a read error. The CDR3 sequence: CATSPEGGFTGELFF. In DNA, the CDR3 is TGTGCCACCAGCCCGGAAGGAGGGTTCACCGGGGAGCTGTTTTTT. The chain uses TRBV7-9 and TRBJ2-2; D perhaps matches TRBD2 (6 bases). CDR1 is SEHNR, CDR2 FQNEAQ, per germline (reference sequence). The CDR3 contains 15 residues.

The chain recombines TRBV7-4 with TRBJ1-5; D is unresolved. This CDR3 spans 15 amino acids. Per the germline V gene, CDR1 is SGHVT and CDR2 is SQSDAQ. V lost 5 bases and J lost 4, with 15 bases in between. As DNA, the CDR3 is TGTGCCAGCAGCCCCCACGCACGGGTAAATCAGCCCCAGCATTTT. Its translation: CASSPHARVNQPQHF.

This clonotype was seen repeatedly, ten times or more. The rearrangement uses TRBV7-2 and TRBJ2-5; the match to TRBD2 covers 10 bases. This CDR3 is 16 amino acids long. Germline-derived CDR1 and CDR2 are SGHTA and FQGNSA. V dropped 1 base and J dropped 2; count of bases not matched to a gene: 4. The CDR3 spells CASSLEIAGGQETQYF. The CDR3 region has the DNA TGTGCCAGCAGCTTAGAGATAGCGGGGGGACAAGAGACCCAGTACTTC.

The rearrangement joins TRBV28 to TRBJ1-2; D uncertain. Germline V gives CDR1 MDHEN, CDR2 SYDVKM. V lost 5 bases and J 2 bases, leaving 12 bases between the germline ends. The length of the CDR3 is 14 residues. CDR3 residues: CASSLPTGNYGYTF. The CDR3 DNA follows: TGTGCCAGCAGTCTACCGACTGGGAACTATGGCTACACCTTC.

The chain joins TRBV10-3 to TRBJ2-1, with 7 nucleotides matching TRBD1. This CDR3 is built from 17 residues. J was trimmed by 4 bases and V by 6 bases; bases with no gene match: 15. Germline lookup yields CDR1 ENHRY and CDR2 SYGVKD. This CDR3 reads CAISKGDSRVFYNEQFF. DNA of the CDR3: TGTGCCATCAGCAAAGGGGACAGCCGTGTATTTTACAATGAGCAGTTCTTC.

V and J are TRBV6-2 or TRBV6-3 and TRBJ1-5; TRBD1 matches at 10 bases. Germline V gene data show CDR1 as MNHEY and CDR2 as SVGEGT. The CDR3 has 14 residues. Trimming cost V 6 bases and J 6 bases; bases outside gene matches: 5. DNA for the CDR3: TGTGCCAGCAGGACAGGGGGCCCGTTTCAGCCCCAGCATTTT. Protein sequence: CASRTGGPFQPQHF.

This chain connects TRBV20-1 to TRBJ1-2; the D is unclear. Trimming took 0 bases from V and 4 from J, leaving 15 bases between them. CDR1 and CDR2 (germline): DFQATT, SNEGSKA (reference sequence). The CDR3 has 15 amino acids. The chain's CDR3 is CSARDRRGLGYGYTF. CDR3 in DNA: TGCAGTGCTAGAGATCGTAGAGGGCTGGGCTATGGCTACACCTTC.

V is TRBV29-1 and J is TRBJ2-1, with 11 bases that match TRBD1. Germline CDR1 SQVTM, CDR2 ANQGSEA. J lost 1 base, V lost 3 bases, and 14 bases had no gene match. CDR3 size: 19 residues. CDR3 sequence (DNA): TGCAGCGTTGAGCTTCGCCGAGGACAGGGGGCTTTATCCTACAATGAGCAGTTCTTC. This gives the protein CSVELRRGQGALSYNEQFF.

The V and J genes are TRBV6-1 and TRBJ1-1; no reliable D call. V was shortened by 1 base and J by 5 bases, with 5 bases between the two germline ends. Germline CDR1 is MNHNS and CDR2 is SASEGT. The CDR3 is 12 residues long. CDR3 region: CASSEDRTEAFF. As DNA, the CDR3 is TGTGCCAGCAGTGAAGACCGGACTGAAGCTTTCTTT.

This clonotype was seen ten or more times. Here the CDR3 DNA reads TGCAGCGACCTACAGGGATCCCCTGAAGCTTTCTTT. Its protein product is CSDLQGSPEAFF. The gene calls are TRBV29-1 and TRBJ1-1, with D perhaps matching TRBD1 (6 bases). Looked up from germline, CDR1 is SQVTM and CDR2 is ANQGSEA. The germline V and J ends were trimmed by 7 bases and 6 bases, with 15 bases remaining between them. This CDR3 region has 12 residues.

The chain joins TRBV12-3 or TRBV12-4 to TRBJ2-7; the D gene could be TRBD1 or TRBD2 (7 bases each). This CDR3 spans 14 amino acids. The germline V and J ends were trimmed by 6 bases and 4 bases, with 16 bases remaining between them. CDR3 bases: TGTGCCAGCAGCCCAGGGGGGGACTATTACGAGCAGTACTTC. Encoded protein: CASSPGGDYYEQYF.

The V and J genes are TRBV20-1 and TRBJ1-6; 7 bases match TRBD1. The CDR3 has 18 residues. Unmatched junction bases numbered 12, after V lost 1 base and J lost 3 bases. CDR1 is DFQATT, CDR2 SNEGSKA, per germline (reference sequence). This CDR3 reads CSARGTGASIYYNSPLHF. The CDR3 nucleotides read TGCAGTGCTAGAGGGACAGGAGCATCAATATACTATAATTCACCCCTCCACTTT.

The count of this clonotype is one. This chain joins TRBV30 and TRBJ1-5; D unresolved. The CDR3 has 13 amino acids. The V gene's germline CDR1 is GTSNPN and CDR2 SVGIG (reference sequence). Trimming stripped 4 bases from V and 3 bases from J, with 10 bases between. CDR3 residues: CAWTPGFNQPQHF. The CDR3 DNA reads as TGTGCCTGGACTCCGGGATTCAATCAGCCCCAGCATTTT.

This clonotype was detected only once. The chain is built from TRBV28 and TRBJ1-5; unclear D gene. Germline V lookup: CDR1 MDHEN, CDR2 SYDVKM. The CDR3 sequence is 12 residues long. The V and J ends lost 7 bases and 5 bases respectively, with 9 bases between them. CDR3 amino acids: CASTLSDQPQHF. CDR3 coding DNA: TGTGCCAGCACGTTGAGCGATCAGCCCCAGCATTTT.

This CDR3 is CSVEGAVNQETQYF. In DNA, the CDR3 is TGCAGCGTTGAAGGCGCGGTAAACCAAGAGACCCAGTACTTC. This chain links TRBV29-1 with TRBJ2-5; no clear D. The length of the CDR3 is 14 residues. V lost 1 base, J lost 0 bases, and 9 bases lay in between. CDR1 SQVTM and CDR2 ANQGSEA come from the germline V gene.

This clonotype has a handful of counts. J is TRBJ2-1 and V is TRBV6-6; TRBD2 is a possible D gene (6 bases). The ends were cut back, 2 bases at V and 8 bases at J, with 10 bases in the middle. Germline V gives CDR1 MNHNY, CDR2 SVGAGI (reference sequence). This CDR3 is 13 amino acids long. CDR3 in DNA: TGTGCCAGCAGTTACGTGTGGGAGGATGAGCAGTTCTTC. Protein sequence: CASSYVWEDEQFF.

The genes are TRBV4-3 and TRBJ1-1; D may be TRBD1 (5 bases). Trimming pared 0 bases from V and 7 bases from J, leaving 12 bases between. The CDR3 totals 14 residues. Germline V CDR1 and CDR2: LGHNA, YSLEER. The CDR3 DNA reads TGCGCCAGCAGCCAAGACATTGGTCAGGGTGAAGCTTTCTTT. Protein sequence: CASSQDIGQGEAFF.

The rearrangement joins TRBV13 to TRBJ1-1, with 8 bases matching TRBD1. V shed 5 bases, J shed 5 bases, and the junction held 7 bases outside the gene matches. The CDR3 runs 14 residues. Germline-derived CDR1 and CDR2 are PRHDT and FYEKMQ (reference sequence). In DNA form, the CDR3 reads TGTGCCAGCAGCCAAACCAGACAGGGGACTGAAGCTTTCTTT. This encodes CASSQTRQGTEAFF.

The rearrangement uses TRBV28 and TRBJ2-2; 7 nucleotides line up with TRBD1. This CDR3 contains 17 residues. V shed 1 base and J 2 bases; nucleotides not matched to a gene: 7. Germline CDR1 is MDHEN and CDR2 is SYDVKM. The CDR3 here is CASSLLLGDSNTGELFF. DNA of the CDR3: TGTGCCAGCAGTTTATTGTTGGGGGACAGTAACACCGGGGAGCTGTTTTTT.

The genes are TRBV4-3 and TRBJ2-1; 7 bases align to TRBD2. After removal of 0 bases from V and 7 bases from J, the junction contained 9 bases not matched to a gene. Germline CDR1 is LGHNA and CDR2 is YSLEER. The CDR3 totals 16 residues. The CDR3 region is CASSQDRRGVRNEQFF. In DNA form, the CDR3 reads TGCGCCAGCAGCCAAGATCGACGGGGGGTAAGGAATGAGCAGTTCTTC.

This clonotype was counted a few times. The rearrangement joins TRBV6-5 to TRBJ2-1; D gene unclear. V was clipped by 2 bases and J by 8 bases, with 16 bases between them. The V gene's germline CDR1 is MNHEY and CDR2 SVGAGI. The CDR3 spans 15 residues. As DNA, the CDR3 is TGTGCCAGCAGTTACGAGGCCCCCGGATGGGATGAGCAGTTCTTC. Translating it yields CASSYEAPGWDEQFF.

This clonotype was recorded a few times. The V and J genes are TRBV28 and TRBJ2-1; no clear D. V dropped 4 bases and J dropped 5 bases, with 9 bases sitting between them. Germline CDR1 MDHEN, CDR2 SYDVKM. This CDR3 region has 13 residues. The CDR3: CASSSLGNNEQFF. The CDR3 region has the DNA TGTGCCAGCAGTTCTCTGGGAAACAATGAGCAGTTCTTC.

This clonotype has ten or more counts. V is TRBV29-1 and J is TRBJ2-7, with 7 nucleotides matching TRBD1. CDR1 SQVTM and CDR2 ANQGSEA come from the germline V gene. The V and J ends lost 3 bases and 4 bases, in that order; junction bases with no gene match: 12. The CDR3 is 15 amino acids. The CDR3, as DNA: TGCAGCGTTGACTATACTAGGGACAGATATTACGAGCAGTACTTC. It encodes CSVDYTRDRYYEQYF.

Only a few counts were recorded for this clonotype. The genes are TRBV7-9 and TRBJ2-7, with D perhaps matching TRBD1 (7 bases). V lost 5 bases, J lost 6 bases, and 14 bases lay in between. The CDR3 is 13 amino acids. Germline CDR1 SEHNR, CDR2 FQNEAQ (reference sequence). The CDR3 DNA is TGTGCCAGCAGCCCCCCGGGGGACAGCGAGCAGTACTTC. As protein: CASSPPGDSEQYF.